These 7 T cell receptor beta chains were all obtained from the same sample, sequenced in a study of control samples from healthy donors and cancer patients. Clones were read by immunoSEQ multiplex PCR, and TCRdb kept only the in-frame ones, dropping some. The sample has around 94,000 clones; around 87% are singletons. Sequencing was performed on blood. The receptors were gathered from a woman aged 50 to 65 in good health.

This rearrangement joins TRBV9 to TRBJ2-3; no clear D. CDR1 and CDR2 from the germline V gene are SGDLS and YYNGEE. The CDR3 has 15 amino acids. Trimming left V 4 bases short and J 3 bases short, with 15 bases between. Here the CDR3 reads CASSPLVTLTDTQYF. In DNA, the CDR3 is TGTGCCAGCAGCCCCCTAGTGACTCTTACAGATACGCAGTATTTT.

V gene TRBV28 combines with J gene TRBJ2-7, with D hard to call. The V end was cut by 7 bases, the J end by 7 bases, with 26 bases between. The germline CDR1 and CDR2 sequences are MDHEN and SYDVKM. There are 16 residues in the CDR3. CDR3 in DNA: TGTGCCAGCACTTCAGACCGAGCCCCAGACGGCGTGGAGCAGTACTTC. Protein product: CASTSDRAPDGVEQYF.

This CDR3 reads CASNNRDKEGYTF. The CDR3 bases are TGCGCCAGCAATAACCGGGACAAAGAGGGCTACACCTTC. The chain recombines TRBV10-1 with TRBJ1-2; maybe TRBD1 (6 bases). CDR1 WNHNN and CDR2 SYGVQD come from the germline V gene (reference sequence). Trimming removed 7 bases at V and 8 bases at J, with 17 bases between. The CDR3 is 13 residues long.

This clone was seen a single time. The chain carries TRBV4-1 and TRBJ2-5; D possibly corresponds to TRBD1 (5 bases). In germline, CDR1 is MGHRA, CDR2 YSYEKL. V was trimmed by 1 base and J by 9 bases, leaving 21 bases between them. The CDR3 consists of 16 residues. The CDR3 is CASSQAPSASEGAQYF. As DNA, the CDR3 is TGCGCCAGCAGCCAAGCCCCCTCTGCGTCGGAAGGGGCCCAGTACTTC.

This chain connects TRBV12-2 to TRBJ2-4. TRBV12-2 corresponds to a pseudogene. This CDR3 comprises 13 residues. Here the CDR3 DNA reads TGTGCAAGTCGCAGGGACCGTAAAAACATTCAGTACTTC. Its protein product is CASRRDRKNIQYF.

The chain couples TRBV21-1 to TRBJ1-2; the listed D gene, TRBD1, was not tested against the DNA. TRBV21-1 is a pseudogene locus. This CDR3 contains 17 residues. CDR3 DNA sequence: TGTGCCAGCAGCAAAGTGTCCAGGGGGCTCGATAACTATGGCTACACCTTC. Protein: CASSKVSRGLDNYGYTF.

The CDR3, as DNA: TGTGCCAGCAGGGAAAGGGGCCGTCCCCCAACCTCTGGGGCCAACGTCCTGACTTTC. Translating it yields CASRERGRPPTSGANVLTF. The chain combines TRBV2 with TRBJ2-6; TRBD1 might be the D (5 bases). Trimming shortened V by 6 bases and J by 0 bases, and 21 bases separated the two germline ends. The CDR3 sequence is 19 residues long. The germline V gene encodes CDR1 SNHLY and CDR2 FYNNEI.